The entry below describes one T cell receptor beta chain. The entry originates in a study of shared clonotypes between healthy human individuals. Across the whole study: Samples came from a couple of female and a few male donors aged 18 to 49.

The length of the CDR3 is 14 residues. Germline V gives CDR1 SGHNT, CDR2 YYREEE (reference sequence). The ends were cut back, 0 bases at V and 2 bases at J, with 9 bases in the middle. Deep-level settings were used for running the assay. Several immunoSEQ 96-well plates shared each subset's DNA, each plate a replicate. Here immunoSEQ multiplex PCR was the method, and the copy in TCRdb shows in-frame clones only, minus some. The sample holds some 1,600,000 clones; under 99% are singletons and the top ten take about 0.45%. The sequencing sample was made of naive CD4+ T cells sorted from blood. Described subset: CD45RA+ positively selected. The source of this sequence is a man aged 25-45 years in good health. The V gene is TRBV5-4, the J gene TRBJ2-7; D uncertain. The CDR3, as DNA: TGTGCCAGCAGCTTGGTTCCAGGTACCTACGAGCAGTACTTC. Translating gives CASSLVPGTYEQYF. Full variable domain (rest looked up from reference TRBV5-4 and TRBJ2-7): ETGVTQSPTHLIKTRGQQVTLRCSSQSGHNTVSWYQQALGQGPQFIFQYYREEENGRGNFPPRFSGLQFPNYSSELNVNALELDDSALYLCASSLVPGTYEQYFGPGTRLTVT.